One and the same sample provided the 10 T cell receptor beta chains below, sequenced in a study of OX40 agonist ivuxolimab in advanced cancers. The assay was immunoSEQ multiplex PCR, and TCRdb's table has in-frame clones only and misses some. Of roughly 120,000 clones listed, approximately 90% are singletons. Sequencing used CD4+ or CD8+ T cells sorted from blood, obtained in a trial of the OX40 agonist ivuxolimab. The receptors were gathered from an adult with an advanced solid tumor such as melanoma, head and neck, liver or kidney cancer.

V gene TRBV2 combines with J gene TRBJ2-7; D remains ambiguous. CDR1 and CDR2 from the germline V gene are SNHLY and FYNNEI. Trimming stripped 4 bases from V and 5 bases from J, with 3 bases between. CDR3 length equals 10 residues. The CDR3 coding sequence is TGTGCCAGCAGTGCGGACGAGCAGTACTTC. Translated: CASSADEQYF.

J is TRBJ1-2 and V is TRBV15; 10 positions match TRBD1. Germline lookup yields CDR1 LNHNV and CDR2 YYDKDF (reference sequence). V shed 0 bases and J 8 bases; nucleotides not matched to a gene: 6. The CDR3 length is 15 residues. CDR3 sequence (DNA): TGTGCCACCAGCAGAGACCTCGACAGGGGGCGAGGCTACACCTTC. This gives the protein CATSRDLDRGRGYTF. The full variable domain, in which reference TRBV15 and TRBJ1-2 provide the parts outside the CDR3, is DAMVIQNPRYQVTQFGKPVTLSCSQTLNHNVMYWYQQKSSQAPKLLFHYYDKDFNNEADTPDNFQSRRPNTSFCFLDIRSPGLGDTAMYLCATSRDLDRGRGYTFGSGTRLTVV.

The chain recombines TRBV9 with TRBJ2-7, with 7 bases fitting TRBD2. V gave up 0 bases and J gave up 3 bases; unmatched junction bases: 6. The germline V gene has CDR1 SGDLS and CDR2 YYNGEE. The CDR3 contains 15 residues. The CDR3 nucleotides are TGTGCCAGCAGCGTAGGGAGCGGGATGAGCTACGAGCAGTACTTC. Residues: CASSVGSGMSYEQYF.

The J gene is TRBJ2-2, the V gene TRBV2; 9 bases are shared with TRBD2. Trimming took 7 bases from V and 0 from J; bases not matched to a gene: 6. The CDR3 consists of 16 residues. Looked up from germline, CDR1 is SNHLY and CDR2 is FYNNEI. The CDR3 region has the DNA TGTGCCAGCACGGCGGGAGGGTACGCGAACACCGGGGAGCTGTTTTTT. The encoded protein is CASTAGGYANTGELFF. Full variable domain (outside the CDR3, taken from reference TRBV2 and TRBJ2-2): EPEVTQTPSHQVTQMGQEVILRCVPISNHLYFYWYRQILGQKVEFLVSFYNNEISEKSEIFDDQFSVERPDGSNFTLKIRSTKLEDSAMYFCASTAGGYANTGELFFGEGSRLTVL.

This clone has only a few counts. The chain carries TRBV4-3 and TRBJ1-2; TRBD1 agrees at 7 bases. Losses at the gene ends were 2 bases for V and 8 bases for J; bases not matched to a gene: 8. The CDR3 length is 14 residues. Germline-derived CDR1 and CDR2 are LGHNA and YSLEER. The CDR3 loop reads CASSQKDRARGYTF. As DNA, the CDR3 is TGCGCCAGCAGCCAAAAAGACAGGGCAAGGGGCTACACCTTC.

The chain employs TRBV9 and TRBJ1-5; tentative D call: TRBD1 (5 bases). The germline V gene encodes CDR1 SGDLS and CDR2 YYNGEE. This CDR3 has 15 residues. V was trimmed by 0 bases and J by 1 base, leaving 8 bases between them. In DNA, the CDR3 is TGTGCCAGCAGCGTAGCGGCAGGGAGCAATCAGCCCCAGCATTTT. Encoded protein: CASSVAAGSNQPQHF. Combining the CDR3 with reference TRBV9 and TRBJ1-5 gives the whole variable domain DSGVTQTPKHLITATGQRVTLRCSPRSGDLSVYWYQQSLDQGLQFLIQYYNGEERAKGNILERFSAQQFPDLHSELNLSSLELGDSALYFCASSVAAGSNQPQHFGDGTRLSIL.

This clone was recorded only once. The chain couples TRBV28 to TRBJ2-5; 12 positions match TRBD2. Germline lookup yields CDR1 MDHEN and CDR2 SYDVKM. This CDR3 has 16 amino acids. V lost 6 bases, J lost 5 bases, and 10 bases stayed unmatched. CDR3 sequence: CASRSPASGGEETQYF. CDR3 DNA sequence: TGTGCCAGCAGGAGCCCCGCTAGCGGGGGGGAGGAGACCCAGTACTTC.

The chain employs TRBV28 and TRBJ2-2, with 11 bases that match TRBD2. After removal of 1 base from V and 7 bases from J, the junction contained 8 bases not matched to a gene. The CDR3 runs to 17 residues. From germline, CDR1 is MDHEN and CDR2 SYDVKM. The CDR3 region is CASSLFLAGGQSGELFF. CDR3 in DNA: TGTGCCAGCAGTTTATTCTTAGCGGGAGGGCAGAGCGGGGAGCTGTTTTTT.

The chain is built from TRBV5-1 and TRBJ2-3, with D perhaps matching TRBD1 or TRBD2 (6 bases each). There are 17 residues in the CDR3. V was pared by 0 bases and J by 5 bases, with 19 bases between. CDR1 SGHRS and CDR2 YFSETQ come from the germline V gene. The CDR3 spells CASSLADTGRSIDTQYF. CDR3 coding DNA: TGCGCCAGCAGCTTGGCCGATACAGGGAGGAGTATAGATACGCAGTATTTT.

This clone has more than one count but fewer than ten. The V gene is TRBV5-4, the J gene TRBJ2-1; D remains unclear. Between the trimmed V and J ends, which lost 0 bases and 0 bases, there was a span of 7 bases. The CDR3 sequence is 15 residues long. Germline CDR1 is SGHNT and CDR2 is YYREEE (reference sequence). The CDR3 nucleotides are TGTGCCAGCAGCTTGGTTCAGGACTCCTACAATGAGCAGTTCTTC. This translates into CASSLVQDSYNEQFF.